One and the same sample provided the 3 T cell receptor beta chains below, sequenced in a study of response to subunit inactivated influenza vaccine. TCRdb ran MiXCR on the RT-PCR reads and lists one entry per CDR3 protein. There are roughly 170,000 distinct CDR3 sequences in the sample; around a tenth occur only once, and about a tenth lies in the top ten. The material was non-naive T cells sorted from PBMCs, obtained on the day of vaccination. Receptors originate from a man in his forties or fifties who received an inactivated influenza vaccine.

CDR3 bases: TGTGCCAGCAGCTTAGCGGTCTACCAAGAGACCCAGTACTTC. It is translated as CASSLAVYQETQYF. The chain is built from TRBV7-2 and TRBJ2-5; D not certain. The CDR3 length is 14 residues. Germline V gene lookup returns CDR1 SGHTA and CDR2 FQGNSA. Trimming took off 0 bases at V and 0 bases at J, with 5 bases between the two ends.

The chain links TRBV3-1 to TRBJ2-7; 7 bases agree with TRBD1. Germline V gives CDR1 LGHDT, CDR2 YNNKEL (reference sequence). The CDR3 totals 14 residues. Trimming at V came to 5 bases and at J to 3 bases, leaving 7 bases not matched to a gene. The CDR3 sequence: CASSYRDSFYEQYF. Written as DNA, the CDR3 is TGTGCCAGCAGCTACCGGGACAGTTTCTACGAGCAGTACTTC.

This clonotype came up a few times. This chain uses TRBV7-9 with TRBJ2-1; 10 positions match TRBD2. The trim removed 7 bases at V and 5 bases at J, leaving 11 bases unmatched. The CDR3 runs 16 residues. Germline V gene data show CDR1 as SEHNR and CDR2 as FQNEAQ (reference sequence). The CDR3 here is CASIQIAGGSNNEQFF. The DNA for the CDR3 is TGTGCCAGCATCCAGATAGCGGGGGGATCAAACAATGAGCAGTTCTTC.